Included here is one T cell receptor beta chain sequence, with context. Per the germline V gene, CDR1 is LNHDA and CDR2 is SQIVND (reference sequence). This CDR3 is built from 15 residues. The V end lost 1 base, the J end lost 2 bases, and 11 bases lay between the germline ends. The data were taken from a study of blood T cell repertoires in COVID-19. Overall study context: Specimens from acute and convalescent COVID-19 originated in the United States, Italy and Spain.

Data came from immunoSEQ multiplex PCR; TCRdb stores just in-frame clones and leaves some out. In the table there are around 240,000 clones, 70% to 85% of which are singletons. The chain uses TRBV19 and TRBJ1-2, with TRBD1 as a possible D gene (5 bases). The sample consisted of peripheral blood. This TCR was sampled from a woman of 80 years or more with acute or convalescent COVID-19. CDR3 nucleotide sequence: TGTGCCAGTAGTATAGGGGGGGGAAGGAACTATGGCTACACCTTC. Amino acid sequence: CASSIGGGRNYGYTF.